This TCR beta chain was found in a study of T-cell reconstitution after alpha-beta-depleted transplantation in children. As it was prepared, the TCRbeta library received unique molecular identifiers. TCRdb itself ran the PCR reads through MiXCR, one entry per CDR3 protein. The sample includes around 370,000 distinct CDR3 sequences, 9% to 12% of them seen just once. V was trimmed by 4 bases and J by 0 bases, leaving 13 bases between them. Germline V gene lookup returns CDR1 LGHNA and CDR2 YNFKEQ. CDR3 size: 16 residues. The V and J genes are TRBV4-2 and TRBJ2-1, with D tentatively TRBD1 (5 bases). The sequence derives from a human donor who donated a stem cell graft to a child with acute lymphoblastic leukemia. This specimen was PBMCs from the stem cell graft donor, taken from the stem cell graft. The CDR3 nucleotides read TGTGCCAGCAGCCGACAGAGGTCTGGCTCCTACAATGAGCAGTTCTTC. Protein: CASSRQRSGSYNEQFF.